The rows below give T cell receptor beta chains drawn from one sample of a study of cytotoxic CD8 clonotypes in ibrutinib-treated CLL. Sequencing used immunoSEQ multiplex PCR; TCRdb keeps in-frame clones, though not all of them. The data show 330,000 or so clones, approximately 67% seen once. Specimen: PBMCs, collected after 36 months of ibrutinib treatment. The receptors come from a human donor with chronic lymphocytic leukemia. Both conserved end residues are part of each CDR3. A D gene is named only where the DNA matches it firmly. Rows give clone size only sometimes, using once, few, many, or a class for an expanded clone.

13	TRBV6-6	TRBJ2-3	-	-	TGTGCCAGCAGTTACTCGATTCGAGATACGCAGTATTTT	CASSYSIRDTQYF
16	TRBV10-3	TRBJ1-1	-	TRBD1	TGTGCCATCAGTTGGGCTACGGGACAGATGAACACTGAAGCTTTCTTT	CAISWATGQMNTEAFF
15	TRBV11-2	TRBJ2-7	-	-	TGTGCCAGCAGCTTATATACAGCGGCGTTGATCGAGCAGTACTTC	CASSLYTAALIEQYF
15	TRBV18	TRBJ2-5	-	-	TGTGCCAGCTCACCCGACAGGTTATATTTGGAGACCCAGTACTTC	CASSPDRLYLETQYF
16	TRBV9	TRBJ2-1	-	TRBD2	TGTGCCAGCGGGTGGGGGACTAGCGGGGAGTACAATGAGCAGTTCTTC	CASGWGTSGEYNEQFF
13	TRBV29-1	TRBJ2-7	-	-	TGCAGCGTTGATGGCCCCGGCAGCTACGAGCAGTACTTC	CSVDGPGSYEQYF
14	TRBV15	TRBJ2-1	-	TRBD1	TGTGCCACCAGCAGGGGGACAGTTGGCGATGAGCAGTTCTTC	CATSRGTVGDEQFF
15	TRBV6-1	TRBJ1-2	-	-	TGTGCCAGCAGTGAGGAAGGCGGGGCTAACTATGGCTACACCTTC	CASSEEGGANYGYTF
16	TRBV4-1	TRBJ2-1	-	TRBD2	TGCGCCAGCAGCCGCGGGGGGCTAACCTCCTACAATGAGCAGTTCTTC	CASSRGGLTSYNEQFF
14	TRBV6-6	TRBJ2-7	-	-	TGTGCCAGCAGTTACTCGGAATTAATGAACGAGCAGTACTTC	CASSYSELMNEQYF
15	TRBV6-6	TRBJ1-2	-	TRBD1	TGTGCCAGCAGTACCTGGACAGGGCCTAACTATGGCTACACCTTC	CASSTWTGPNYGYTF
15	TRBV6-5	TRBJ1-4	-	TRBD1	TGTGCCAGCAGTTACGGGACAGGGATTAATGAAAAACTGTTTTTT	CASSYGTGINEKLFF
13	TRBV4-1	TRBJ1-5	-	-	TGCGCCAGCAGCCAAGTAGGTCCGGCTCCCCAGCATTTT	CASSQVGPAPQHF
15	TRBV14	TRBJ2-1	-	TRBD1	TGTGCCAGCAGCCAAGAAGGGACAGGGGGTAATGAGCAGTTCTTC	CASSQEGTGGNEQFF
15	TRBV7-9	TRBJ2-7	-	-	TGTGCCAGCAGCTTAAGGGAGGCAGTAATCCACGAGCAGTACTTC	CASSLREAVIHEQYF
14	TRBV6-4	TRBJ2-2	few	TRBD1	TGTGCCAGCAAGAGGGACAGGAGAACCGGGGAGCTGTTTTTT	CASKRDRRTGELFF
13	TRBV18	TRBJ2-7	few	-	TGTGCCAGCTCACTTACAGGGTTCTACGAGCAGTACTTC	CASSLTGFYEQYF
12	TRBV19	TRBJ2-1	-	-	TGTGCCAGTAGCATGGGGGGAAATGAGCAGTTCTTC	CASSMGGNEQFF
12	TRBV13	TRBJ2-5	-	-	TGTGCCAGCAGCTTGGAGCGTGAGACCCAGTACTTC	CASSLERETQYF
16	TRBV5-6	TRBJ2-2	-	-	TGTGCCAGCAGCTTATCCGGGGCCTCTAACACCGGGGAGCTGTTTTTT	CASSLSGASNTGELFF
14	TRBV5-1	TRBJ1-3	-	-	TGCGCCAGCAGCTTGGGGGCTTATGGAAACACCATATATTTT	CASSLGAYGNTIYF
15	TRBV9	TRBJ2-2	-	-	TGTGCCAGCAGCCGCGGCGACTTCAGCACCGGGGAGCTGTTTTTT	CASSRGDFSTGELFF
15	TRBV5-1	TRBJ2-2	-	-	TGCGCCAGCAGCTTGACCGGGGTGGCCACCGGGGAGCTGTTTTTT	CASSLTGVATGELFF
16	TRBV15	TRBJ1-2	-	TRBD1	TGTGCCACCAGCAGAGAATCAGGGGGAAGCCGTGGTGGCTACACCTTC	CATSRESGGSRGGYTF
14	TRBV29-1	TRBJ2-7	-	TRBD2	TGCAGCGTGCTTGGGACTAGCGAGGACTACGAGCAGTACTTC	CSVLGTSEDYEQYF
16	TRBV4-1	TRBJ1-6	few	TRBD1	TGCGCCAGCAGCCAATTGAGTGGGACAGGCTATTCACCCCTCCACTTT	CASSQLSGTGYSPLHF
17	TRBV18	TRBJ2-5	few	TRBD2	TGTGCCAGCTCCGCCGGACTAGCGGGAGAGTTCCAAGAGACCCAGTACTTC	CASSAGLAGEFQETQYF
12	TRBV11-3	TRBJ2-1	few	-	TGTGCCAGCTCCAGGGGGGGGAATGAGCAGTTCTTC	CASSRGGNEQFF
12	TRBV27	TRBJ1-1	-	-	TGTGCCAGCAGCCGGGGGAAGACTGAAGCTTTCTTT	CASSRGKTEAFF
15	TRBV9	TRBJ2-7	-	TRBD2	TGTGCCAGCAGCCCAACCCTAGCGGGGCAAAGGGAGCAGTACTTC	CASSPTLAGQREQYF
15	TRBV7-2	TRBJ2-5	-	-	TGTGCCAGCAGCTTAGAGATCAGCAGGGCAGAGACCCAGTACTTC	CASSLEISRAETQYF
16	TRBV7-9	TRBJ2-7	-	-	TGTGCCAGCAGCTTAAACAAGGGGGGAGGTTACTACGAGCAGTACTTC	CASSLNKGGGYYEQYF
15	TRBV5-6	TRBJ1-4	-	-	TGTGCCAGCAGCTTGTGGCCCGCAACTAATGAAAAACTGTTTTTT	CASSLWPATNEKLFF
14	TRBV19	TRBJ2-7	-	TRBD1	TGTGCCAGTAGTATGGGGACAGGGCTTTACGAGCAGTACTTC	CASSMGTGLYEQYF
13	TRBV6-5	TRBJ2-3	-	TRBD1	TGTGCCAGCACCCCTCAGGGGGTAGATACGCAGTATTTT	CASTPQGVDTQYF
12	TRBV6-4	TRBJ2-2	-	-	TGTGCCAGCAGTGAAGAGGCCGGGGAGCTGTTTTTT	CASSEEAGELFF
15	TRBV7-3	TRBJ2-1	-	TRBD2	TGTGCCAGCAGCTTTTTGACTAGCGGGACCAATGAGCAGTTCTTC	CASSFLTSGTNEQFF
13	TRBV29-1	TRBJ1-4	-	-	TGCAGCGGAAGGGGTCCGGGTAATGAAAAACTGTTTTTT	CSGRGPGNEKLFF
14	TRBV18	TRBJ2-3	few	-	TGTGCCAGCTCACCAGGTTCGGCGACGGATACGCAGTATTTT	CASSPGSATDTQYF
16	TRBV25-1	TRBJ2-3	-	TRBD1	TGTGCCAGCAGTGGGGACAGGGGGCGCATTCTTGATACGCAGTATTTT	CASSGDRGRILDTQYF
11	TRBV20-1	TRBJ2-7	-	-	TGCAGTTTGCAGGGGCCATACGAGCAGTACTTC	CSLQGPYEQYF
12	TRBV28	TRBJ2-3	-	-	TGTGCCAGCAGCATACCAACAGATACGCAGTATTTT	CASSIPTDTQYF
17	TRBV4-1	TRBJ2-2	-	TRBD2	TGCGCCAGCAGCCGGGTACCGGGACTAGCGTCTGCCGGGGAGCTGTTTTTT	CASSRVPGLASAGELFF
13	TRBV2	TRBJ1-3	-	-	TGTGCCAGCAGTCGCGAACAGGGAAACACCATATATTTT	CASSREQGNTIYF
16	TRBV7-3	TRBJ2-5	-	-	TGTGCCAGCAGCCAATACCCCGGGACGTACCAAGAGACCCAGTACTTC	CASSQYPGTYQETQYF
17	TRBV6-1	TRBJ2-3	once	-	TGTGCCAGCAGTGAGGTAACGACTAAGTACAGCACAGATACGCAGTATTTT	CASSEVTTKYSTDTQYF
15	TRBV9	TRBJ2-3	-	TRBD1	TGTGCCAGCAGCACCATCGACAGGGGGCCGGATACGCAGTATTTT	CASSTIDRGPDTQYF
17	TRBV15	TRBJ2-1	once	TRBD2	TGTGCCACCAGCAGAGGGTTTGGAGGGGCGGGAGGGTATGAGCAGTTCTTC	CATSRGFGGAGGYEQFF
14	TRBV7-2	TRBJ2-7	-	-	TGTGCCAGCAGCTTATACGGGAGCCCCTACGAGCAGTACTTC	CASSLYGSPYEQYF
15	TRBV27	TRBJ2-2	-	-	TGTGCCAGCCTCTTGCGGGCCCCGAACACCGGGGAGCTGTTTTTT	CASLLRAPNTGELFF
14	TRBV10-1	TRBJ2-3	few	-	TGCGCCAGCAGTGAGAGGCAGGGACCAGATACGCAGTATTTT	CASSERQGPDTQYF
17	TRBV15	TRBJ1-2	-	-	TGTGCCACCAGCAGAGGGGGGCAGGGACACCTAAACTATGGCTACACCTTC	CATSRGGQGHLNYGYTF